Shown below are 7 T cell receptor beta chains from a single sample sequenced in a study of T cell repertoires in cytomegalovirus infection. Their specific antigens are unknown. One entry per CDR3 protein results from TCRdb running MiXCR on the reads. The sample has approximately 89,000 distinct CDR3 sequences; roughly 25% are singletons. Here the sequenced sample was CD8+ T cells from cultured PBMCs, taken from culture after CMV antigen stimulation. These receptors all stem from a human donor in good health (CMV status not recorded). Some clones in this sample may be carry-over from other donors' samples.

The CDR3 DNA sequence: TGCGCCAGCAGCCAAGGAAGTAGCGGGTCGTACGAGCAGTACTTC. The encoded protein is CASSQGSSGSYEQYF. The chain combines TRBV4-3 with TRBJ2-7, with TRBD2 matching over 7 bases. The CDR3 runs 15 residues. The germline V gene has CDR1 LGHNA and CDR2 YSLEER. The V segment lost 1 base and the J segment 4 bases; nucleotides outside the gene matches: 7.

This clonotype was seen repeatedly, ten times or more. This chain connects TRBV7-2 to TRBJ2-1, with unresolved D. V was pared by 1 base and J by 6 bases, with 13 bases between. Germline lookup yields CDR1 SGHTA and CDR2 FQGNSA. CDR3 length: 15 amino acids. The CDR3 DNA follows: TGTGCCAGCAGCTTAGGGTCCAGCCAGAGCAATGAGCAGTTCTTC. The encoded protein is CASSLGSSQSNEQFF.

The gene calls are TRBV5-1 and TRBJ2-2; 8 bases line up with TRBD1. Germline CDR1 SGHRS, CDR2 YFSETQ. The V and J ends lost 4 bases and 5 bases, in that order; junction bases with no gene match: 4. The length of the CDR3 is 14 residues. The CDR3 loop reads CASSGGQETGELFF. The CDR3 nucleotides read TGCGCCAGCAGCGGGGGACAGGAGACCGGGGAGCTGTTTTTT.

This clonotype was seen a handful of times. The chain links TRBV20-1 to TRBJ1-5, with 7 bases identical to TRBD1. Trimming at V came to 6 bases and at J to 4 bases, leaving 6 bases not matched to a gene. Germline CDR1 DFQATT, CDR2 SNEGSKA (reference sequence). The CDR3 extends over 13 amino acids. CDR3 sequence: CSAEPGGNQPQHF. DNA for the CDR3: TGCAGTGCGGAACCAGGGGGGAATCAGCCCCAGCATTTT.

This clonotype occurred a few times. The chain carries TRBV27 and TRBJ2-7; TRBD1 matches 8 bases. V trimming: 5 bases; J trimming: 7 bases; junction bases outside the gene matches: 7. CDR1 is MNHEY and CDR2 is SMNVEV in the germline V gene (reference sequence). There are 13 residues in the CDR3. The DNA for the CDR3 is TGTGCCAGCAGTCAGGGACAGGCGAGGGAGCAGTACTTC. Its protein product is CASSQGQAREQYF.

This clonotype was recorded many times. The CDR3 protein is CASSLEDRVATDTQYF. The CDR3, as DNA: TGTGCCAGCAGTTTAGAGGACAGGGTAGCAACAGATACGCAGTATTTT. The chain recombines TRBV12-3 or TRBV12-4 with TRBJ2-3; 8 bases match TRBD1. CDR3 length: 16 residues. The V and J ends lost 1 base and 3 bases, in that order; junction bases with no gene match: 6.

This clonotype was seen more than once but under ten times. The chain couples TRBV30 to TRBJ1-5; the D is unclear. V was cut by 2 bases and J by 2 bases, with 7 bases left in between. The CDR3 loop spans 13 amino acids. Germline V gene sequence: CDR1 GTSNPN, CDR2 SVGIG (reference sequence). The CDR3 nucleotides are TGTGCCTGGAGTTCCGGGGGCAATCAGCCCCAGCATTTT. It specifies CAWSSGGNQPQHF. The full variable domain, in which reference TRBV30 and TRBJ1-5 provide the parts outside the CDR3, is SQTIHQWPATLVQPVGSPLSLECTVEGTSNPNLYWYRQAAGRGLQLLFYSVGIGQISSEVPQNLSASRPQDRQFILSSKKLLLSDSGFYLCAWSSGGNQPQHFGDGTRLSIL.